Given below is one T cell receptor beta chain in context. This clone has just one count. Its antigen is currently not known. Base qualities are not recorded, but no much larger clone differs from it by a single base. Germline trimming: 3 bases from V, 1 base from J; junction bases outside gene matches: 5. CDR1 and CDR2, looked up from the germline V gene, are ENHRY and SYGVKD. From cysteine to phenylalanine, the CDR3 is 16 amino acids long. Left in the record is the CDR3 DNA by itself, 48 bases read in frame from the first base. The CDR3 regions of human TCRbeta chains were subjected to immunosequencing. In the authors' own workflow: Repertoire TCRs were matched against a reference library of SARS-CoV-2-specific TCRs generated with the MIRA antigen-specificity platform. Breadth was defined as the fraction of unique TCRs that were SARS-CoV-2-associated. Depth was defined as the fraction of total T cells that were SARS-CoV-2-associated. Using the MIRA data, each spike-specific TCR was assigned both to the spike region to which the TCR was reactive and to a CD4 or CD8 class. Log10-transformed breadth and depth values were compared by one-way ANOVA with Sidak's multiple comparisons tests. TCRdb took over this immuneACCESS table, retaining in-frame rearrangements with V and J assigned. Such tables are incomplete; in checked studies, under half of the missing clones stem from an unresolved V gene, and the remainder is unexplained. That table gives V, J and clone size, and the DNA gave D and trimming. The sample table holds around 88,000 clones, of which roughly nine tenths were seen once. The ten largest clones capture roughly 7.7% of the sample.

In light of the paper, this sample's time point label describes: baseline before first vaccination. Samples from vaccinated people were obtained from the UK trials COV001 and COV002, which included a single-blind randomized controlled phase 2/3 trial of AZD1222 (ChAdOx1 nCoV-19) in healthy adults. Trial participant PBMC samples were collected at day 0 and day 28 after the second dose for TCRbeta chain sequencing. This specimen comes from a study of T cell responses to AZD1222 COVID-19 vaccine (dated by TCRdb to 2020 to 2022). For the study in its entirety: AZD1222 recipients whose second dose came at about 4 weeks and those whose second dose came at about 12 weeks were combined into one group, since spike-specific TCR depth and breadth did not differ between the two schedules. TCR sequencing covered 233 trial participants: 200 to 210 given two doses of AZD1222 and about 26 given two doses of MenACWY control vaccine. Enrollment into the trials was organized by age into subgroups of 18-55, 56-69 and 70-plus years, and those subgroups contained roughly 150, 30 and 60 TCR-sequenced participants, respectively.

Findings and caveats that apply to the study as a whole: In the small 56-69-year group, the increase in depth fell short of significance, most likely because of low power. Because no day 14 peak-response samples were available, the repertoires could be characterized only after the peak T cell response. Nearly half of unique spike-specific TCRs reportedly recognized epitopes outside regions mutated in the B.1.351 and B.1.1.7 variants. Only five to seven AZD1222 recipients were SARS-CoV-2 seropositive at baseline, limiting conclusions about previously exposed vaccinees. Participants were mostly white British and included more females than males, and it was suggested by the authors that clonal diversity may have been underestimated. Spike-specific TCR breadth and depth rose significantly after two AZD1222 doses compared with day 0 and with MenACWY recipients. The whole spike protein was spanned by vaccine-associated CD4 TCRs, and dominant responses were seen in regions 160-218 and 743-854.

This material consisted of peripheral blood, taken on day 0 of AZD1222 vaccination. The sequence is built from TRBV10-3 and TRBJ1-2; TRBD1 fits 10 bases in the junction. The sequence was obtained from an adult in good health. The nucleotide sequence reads TGTGCCATCAGTGAAAAGAGGGACAGGGGTAACTATGGCTACACCTTC. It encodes CAISEKRDRGNYGYTF.